This passage covers 32 T cell receptor beta chains from one sample sequenced in a study of blood T cell repertoires in COVID-19. Some clones are missing from TCRdb's copy, which holds only in-frame ones; the method was immunoSEQ multiplex PCR. In the table there are approximately 290,000 clones, 89% of which are singletons. The sample comprised peripheral blood. These receptors were collected from a woman aged 25 to 39 with COVID-19, enrolled during active disease.

This clone showed up just once. The chain joins TRBV19 to TRBJ2-1, with D tentatively TRBD2 (7 bases). CDR1 is LNHDA, CDR2 SQIVND, per germline (reference sequence). Between the trimmed V and J ends, which lost 3 bases and 5 bases, there was a span of 14 bases. This CDR3 region has 15 residues. The CDR3 sequence is CASSIWGGPNNEQFF. The DNA of the CDR3 is TGTGCCAGTAGTATTTGGGGGGGGCCAAACAATGAGCAGTTCTTC.

The J gene is TRBJ1-1, the V gene TRBV13; D is ambiguous. Per germline, CDR1 PRHDT and CDR2 FYEKMQ (reference sequence). Trimming cost V 5 bases and J 2 bases, with 9 bases left between them. The CDR3 has 13 residues. The CDR3: CASSPPSNTEAFF. DNA for the CDR3: TGTGCCAGCAGCCCCCCATCAAACACTGAAGCTTTCTTT.

In its sample, this clone was seen once. The V call is TRBV5-1, the J call TRBJ1-1, with unresolved D. The CDR3 covers 13 residues. V lost 4 bases to trimming and J lost 0 bases, with 7 bases between them. The V gene's germline CDR1 is SGHRS and CDR2 YFSETQ. As DNA, the CDR3 is TGCGCCAGCAGCATAGATATGAACACTGAAGCTTTCTTT. This codes for CASSIDMNTEAFF.

This clone was detected once. This chain uses TRBV28 with TRBJ1-6; 7 bases line up with TRBD1. From germline, CDR1 is MDHEN and CDR2 SYDVKM. This CDR3 region has 15 residues. The V and J ends lost 2 bases and 2 bases, in that order; junction bases with no gene match: 0. In DNA form, the CDR3 reads TGTGCCAGCAGTTTAGGGACAGCCTATAATTCACCCCTCCACTTT. This sequence encodes CASSLGTAYNSPLHF.

The chain employs TRBV15 and TRBJ2-1; 8 bases map to TRBD1. V shed 3 bases and J 1 base; nucleotides not matched to a gene: 14. The CDR3 consists of 19 residues. The germline V gene encodes CDR1 LNHNV and CDR2 YYDKDF (reference sequence). The CDR3 DNA sequence: TGTGCCACCAGCAGTGAACGGACAGGGACTTTTAGGTCCTACAATGAGCAGTTCTTC. This translates into CATSSERTGTFRSYNEQFF.

The chain combines TRBV14 with TRBJ1-5; tentative D call: TRBD1 (5 bases). CDR1 is SGHDN, CDR2 FVKESK, per germline. Trimming took off 6 bases at V and 0 bases at J, with 15 bases between the two ends. The CDR3 sequence is 16 residues long. CDR3 loop: CASRLIDSDSNQPQHF. For the CDR3, the DNA is TGTGCCAGCAGGCTAATAGACAGCGATAGCAATCAGCCCCAGCATTTT.

This chain joins TRBV21-1 and TRBJ2-5; TRBD2, the table's D call, was not compared with the DNA. TRBV21-1 is termed a pseudogene. The CDR3 has 12 amino acids. Here the CDR3 DNA reads TGTGCCAGCAGCATGGTAGAAGAGACCCAGTACTTC. This gives the protein CASSMVEETQYF.

The chain joins TRBV5-1 to TRBJ1-5; maybe TRBD1 (6 bases). The V end was cut by 4 bases, the J end by 9 bases, with 17 bases between. Germline V gives CDR1 SGHRS, CDR2 YFSETQ. The CDR3 runs 14 residues. The chain's CDR3 is CASSQRGGDGPQHF. The CDR3 nucleotides read TGCGCCAGCAGCCAAAGAGGGGGAGATGGGCCCCAGCATTTT.

The chain links TRBV7-9 to TRBJ2-7; no clear D. V dropped 2 bases and J dropped 0 bases, with 5 bases sitting between them. Germline V gene lookup returns CDR1 SEHNR and CDR2 FQNEAQ (reference sequence). This CDR3 spans 13 amino acids. CDR3 nucleotides: TGTGCCAGCAGCTTACCTAGCTCCTACGAGCAGTACTTC. It encodes CASSLPSSYEQYF.

The table lists this clone with a few counts. V usage is TRBV23-1 and J usage is TRBJ2-7; 9 nucleotides match TRBD1. TRBV23-1 is assigned to the ORF class and has an uncertain function. This CDR3 has 16 amino acids. V trimming: 3 bases; J trimming: 1 base; junction bases outside the gene matches: 7. The CDR3 loop is CASSQNPGQGSYEQYF. Here the CDR3 DNA reads TGCGCCAGCAGTCAGAACCCCGGACAGGGGTCCTACGAGCAGTACTTC.

V usage is TRBV5-1 and J usage is TRBJ1-6, with TRBD1 matching over 8 bases. With 2 bases clipped from V and 7 bases from J, the junction kept 2 bases outside the gene matches. Germline loops: CDR1 SGHRS, CDR2 YFSETQ. The CDR3 is made up of 14 amino acids. CDR3 in DNA: TGCGCCAGCAGCTTACAGGGGGGGAATTCACCCCTCCACTTT. This encodes CASSLQGGNSPLHF.

The rearrangement uses TRBV5-4 and TRBJ2-7; 10 nucleotides agree with TRBD1. Germline lookup yields CDR1 SGHNT and CDR2 YYREEE (reference sequence). The trim removed 4 bases at V and 5 bases at J, leaving 6 bases unmatched. The CDR3 contains 14 residues. The CDR3 protein is CASSVGQGVDEQYF. The CDR3 DNA sequence: TGTGCCAGCAGCGTTGGACAGGGGGTAGACGAGCAGTACTTC.

The gene calls are TRBV30 and TRBJ2-7, with a tentative D call TRBD1 (7 bases). The ends were cut back, 6 bases at V and 2 bases at J, with 14 bases in the middle. CDR3 length: 13 residues. Germline-derived CDR1 and CDR2 are GTSNPN and SVGIG (reference sequence). The CDR3 is CACLDREAYEQYF. In DNA form, the CDR3 reads TGTGCCTGCCTAGACAGGGAGGCCTACGAGCAGTACTTC.

The chain couples TRBV30 to TRBJ1-5; D gene uncertain. The CDR3 is made up of 20 amino acids. CDR1 is GTSNPN and CDR2 is SVGIG in the germline V gene (reference sequence). V shed 2 bases and J shed 0 bases, with 26 bases lying between them. The chain's CDR3 is CAWSRGRTFSRADSNQPQHF. CDR3 nucleotides: TGTGCCTGGAGTCGCGGGAGGACGTTCTCAAGAGCCGATAGCAATCAGCCCCAGCATTTT.

The rearrangement uses TRBV9 and TRBJ2-7, with D possibly being TRBD2 (5 bases). CDR1 and CDR2 (germline): SGDLS, YYNGEE. The CDR3 consists of 15 residues. Trimming pared 0 bases from V and 2 bases from J, leaving 12 bases between. CDR3 DNA sequence: TGTGCCAGCAGCGTAGACCCTGGACTTCCCTACGAGCAGTACTTC. Translated, it gives CASSVDPGLPYEQYF.

About this clone: This sample includes further DNA sequences coding for the same CDR3. The CDR3, as DNA: TGTGCCATCAGTGAGGGGAGTTCCTACGAGCAGTACTTC. It yields the protein CAISEGSSYEQYF. The J gene is TRBJ2-7, the V gene TRBV10-3, with D possibly matching TRBD2 (5 bases). Germline assignment: CDR1 ENHRY and CDR2 SYGVKD. With 2 bases removed from V and 1 base from J, the gap between germline ends came to 6 bases. The CDR3 totals 13 residues.

This chain joins TRBV5-1 and TRBJ1-2, with TRBD1 matching 9 bases. V gave up 4 bases and J gave up 7 bases; unmatched junction bases: 14. The CDR3 is made up of 16 amino acids. Germline CDR1 is SGHRS and CDR2 is YFSETQ. CDR3 in amino acids: CASSPVTGTGNSGYTF. The CDR3 nucleotides are TGCGCCAGCAGCCCCGTAACCGGGACAGGGAACAGTGGCTACACCTTC.

The chain employs TRBV6-5 and TRBJ1-2; D call uncertain. CDR3 length: 14 amino acids. Germline-derived CDR1 and CDR2 are MNHEY and SVGAGI. Trimming removed 1 base from V and 4 bases from J, with 10 bases in between. The CDR3 reads CASSYWEGGYGYTF. The CDR3 bases are TGTGCCAGCAGTTACTGGGAGGGAGGCTATGGCTACACCTTC.

The rearrangement links TRBV7-9 to TRBJ2-5; TRBD1 might be the D (6 bases). Trimming took 4 bases from V and 2 from J, leaving 11 bases between them. CDR3 length equals 14 residues. Germline lookup yields CDR1 SEHNR and CDR2 FQNEAQ (reference sequence). CDR3 amino acids: CASSSQTGQETQYF. CDR3 coding DNA: TGTGCCAGCAGCTCTCAGACAGGTCAAGAGACCCAGTACTTC.

The V gene is TRBV27, the J gene TRBJ1-5; weak D call: TRBD1 (5 bases). The CDR3 has 18 residues. Germline V CDR1 and CDR2: MNHEY, SMNVEV (reference sequence). V lost 0 bases and J lost 0, with 15 bases in between. The CDR3 here is CASSLSGQMPYSNQPQHF. The CDR3 nucleotides are TGTGCCAGCAGTTTATCGGGGCAGATGCCCTATAGCAATCAGCCCCAGCATTTT.

The rearrangement uses TRBV4-2 and TRBJ2-5, with 10 bases aligning to TRBD2. Germline assignment: CDR1 LGHNA and CDR2 YNFKEQ. The junction had 9 bases not matched to a gene; V was cut back by 4 bases and J by 4 bases. CDR3 length: 16 amino acids. This CDR3 is CASSRGSERGGETQYF. The CDR3 region has the DNA TGTGCCAGCAGCCGAGGGTCCGAGCGGGGGGGAGAGACCCAGTACTTC.

This clone was detected a few times. The chain carries TRBV6-2 or TRBV6-3 and TRBJ2-7; D perhaps matches TRBD2 (5 bases). The CDR3 runs to 14 residues. The germline V and J ends were trimmed by 6 bases and 7 bases, with 19 bases remaining between them. Looked up from germline, CDR1 is MNHEY and CDR2 is SVGEGT. CDR3 nucleotide sequence: TGTGCCAGCAGCAGCCGGACTGGTATGAGGGAGCAGTACTTC. It is translated as CASSSRTGMREQYF.

The chain couples TRBV7-5 to TRBJ2-2; the table's D call, TRBD2, has no DNA check behind it. TRBV7-5 is a pseudogene segment. This CDR3 has 18 residues. This CDR3 reads CVRTINTGLPWGTGELFF. DNA for the CDR3: TGTGTCAGAACCATCAACACGGGACTACCATGGGGCACCGGGGAGCTGTTTTTT.

The chain couples TRBV21-1 to TRBJ1-2; no check of the table's D call, TRBD1, against the DNA was made. TRBV21-1 is a pseudogene locus. The CDR3 totals 15 residues. CDR3: CASSKGHRVLKGYTF. As DNA, the CDR3 is TGTGCCAGCAGCAAAGGACACAGGGTGTTAAAGGGCTACACCTTC.

V gene TRBV6-5 combines with J gene TRBJ2-2; TRBD2 agrees at 8 bases. V was pared by 2 bases and J by 2 bases, with 1 base of the junction left unmatched. CDR3 size: 15 residues. CDR1 and CDR2 from the germline V gene are MNHEY and SVGAGI. The chain's CDR3 is CASSYSGGNTGELFF. Written as DNA, the CDR3 is TGTGCCAGCAGTTACAGCGGGGGTAACACCGGGGAGCTGTTTTTT.

The chain has TRBV19 and TRBJ2-3; the D gene is possibly TRBD2 (5 bases). CDR3 length: 14 amino acids. Germline V CDR1 and CDR2: LNHDA, SQIVND (reference sequence). Trimming stripped 1 base from V and 6 bases from J, with 11 bases between. As DNA, the CDR3 is TGTGCCAGTAGTATAGGACTATCCACGGATACGCAGTATTTT. The encoded protein is CASSIGLSTDTQYF.

Notes on this clone: This CDR3 is also generated by other DNA sequences in the sample. The chain links TRBV4-2 to TRBJ1-1, with D unresolved. Trimming left V 3 bases short and J 1 base short, with 9 bases between. This CDR3 comprises 14 residues. Germline CDR1 and CDR2: LGHNA and YNFKEQ. The CDR3 is CASSQTGGNTEAFF. In nucleotides, the CDR3 is TGTGCCAGCAGCCAGACCGGAGGGAACACTGAAGCTTTCTTT.

The V gene is TRBV10-3, the J gene TRBJ1-1, with D tentatively TRBD1 (6 bases). V was clipped by 6 bases and J by 7 bases, with 18 bases between them. The CDR3 contains 14 residues. CDR1 and CDR2 from the germline V gene are ENHRY and SYGVKD. The chain's CDR3 is CAISPGGLLGEAFF. In DNA form, the CDR3 reads TGTGCCATCAGCCCGGGGGGGCTATTAGGTGAAGCTTTCTTT.

The chain has TRBV4-1 and TRBJ1-4; 11 nucleotides match TRBD1. Unmatched junction bases numbered 10, after V lost 1 base and J lost 12 bases. The CDR3 loop spans 16 amino acids. From germline, CDR1 is MGHRA and CDR2 YSYEKL. The CDR3, as DNA: TGCGCCAGCAGCCAAGGGAACGGACAGGGGGCATATGAACTGTTTTTT. Residues: CASSQGNGQGAYELFF.

This chain joins TRBV9 and TRBJ2-3; D ambiguous. The CDR3 has 17 residues. Trimming took off 3 bases at V and 2 bases at J, with 19 bases between the two ends. Per germline, CDR1 SGDLS and CDR2 YYNGEE. The CDR3 nucleotides read TGTGCCAGCAGCGCCCAGACCGACCCCGGGTACACAGATACGCAGTATTTT. It is translated as CASSAQTDPGYTDTQYF.

This clone has more than one count but fewer than ten. The germline gene is not matched at one end of the junction; a read error may be the cause. The chain joins TRBV27 to TRBJ1-2; 7 bases match TRBD1. The germline CDR1 and CDR2 sequences are MNHEY and SMNVEV (reference sequence). CDR3 length: 12 residues. The CDR3 reads CASSLGDSSIRW. The CDR3 bases are TGTGCCAGCAGTTTAGGGGACAGCTCCATCCGATGG.

This rearrangement joins TRBV9 to TRBJ1-1, with D tentatively TRBD1 (6 bases). V was cut by 0 bases and J by 0 bases, with 9 bases left in between. Looked up from germline, CDR1 is SGDLS and CDR2 is YYNGEE. There are 15 residues in the CDR3. Here the CDR3 reads CASSVEQGVNTEAFF. The CDR3 DNA is TGTGCCAGCAGCGTAGAACAGGGTGTGAACACTGAAGCTTTCTTT.